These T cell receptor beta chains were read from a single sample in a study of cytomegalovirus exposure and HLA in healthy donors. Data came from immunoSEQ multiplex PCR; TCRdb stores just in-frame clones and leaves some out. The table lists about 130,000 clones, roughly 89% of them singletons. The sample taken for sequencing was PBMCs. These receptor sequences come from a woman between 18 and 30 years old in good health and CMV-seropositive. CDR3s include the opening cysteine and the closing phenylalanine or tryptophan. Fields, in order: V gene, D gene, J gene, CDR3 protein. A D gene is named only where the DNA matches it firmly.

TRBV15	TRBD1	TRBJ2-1	CATSKDRVGYNEQFF
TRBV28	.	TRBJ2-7	CASSLKRAYEQYF
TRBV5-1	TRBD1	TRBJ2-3	CASSFSHPGTGPTDTQYF
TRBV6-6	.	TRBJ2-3	CASSSREGSDTQYF
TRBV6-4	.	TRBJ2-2	CASSDSFSGYTGELFF
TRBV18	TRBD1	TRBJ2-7	CASSGPGQGEQYF
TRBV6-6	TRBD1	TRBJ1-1	CASSYSRGQYTEAFF
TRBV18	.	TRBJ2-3	CASSLSTGDYGTQYF
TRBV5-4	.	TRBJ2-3	CASSSPVDTQYF
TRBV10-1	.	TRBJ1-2	CASRMRVRTVYGYTF
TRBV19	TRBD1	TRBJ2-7	CASSWGQGRYEQYF
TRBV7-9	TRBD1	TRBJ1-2	CASRRLRDRVYGYTF
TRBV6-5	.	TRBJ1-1	CASSSIRGGTEAFF
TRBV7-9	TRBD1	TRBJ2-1	CASSPGTGSSYNEQFF
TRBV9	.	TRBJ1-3	CASSVAPETGGTIYF
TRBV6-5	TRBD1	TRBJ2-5	CASSWGQVQETQYF
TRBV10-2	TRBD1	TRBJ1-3	CASTPMGGQGSGNTIYF
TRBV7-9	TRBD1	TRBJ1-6	CASSLEGAINSPLHF
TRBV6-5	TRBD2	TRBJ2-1	CASSYSPSGGAEQFF
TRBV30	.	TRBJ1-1	CAWNGLNTEAFF
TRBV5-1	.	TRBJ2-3	CASSRRWGGTDTQYF
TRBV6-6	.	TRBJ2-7	CASTYNQVYEQYF
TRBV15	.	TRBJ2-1	CATSRGMGGPYNEQFF
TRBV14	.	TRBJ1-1	CASSQDTVTEAFF
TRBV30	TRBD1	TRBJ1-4	CAWGSKDRGREKLFF
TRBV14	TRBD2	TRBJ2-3	CASSPPGTSGSDTQYF
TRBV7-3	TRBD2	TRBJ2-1	CASSPSSGYNEQFF
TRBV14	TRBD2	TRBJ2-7	CASSLWGGTTYYEQYF
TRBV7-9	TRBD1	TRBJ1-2	CASSSRQGRDGYTF
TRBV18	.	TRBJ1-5	CASSPVIGTPNQPQHF
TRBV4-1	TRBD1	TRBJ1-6	CASSYPSRDSNSPLHF
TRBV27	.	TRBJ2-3	CASRIQVSDTQYF
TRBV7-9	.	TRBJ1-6	CASSLEGSYNSPLHF
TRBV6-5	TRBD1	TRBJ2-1	CASSYGPGGRNEQFF
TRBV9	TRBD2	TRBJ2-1	CASSEGLAGASYNEQFF
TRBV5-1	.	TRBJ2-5	CASNGGTQGTQYF
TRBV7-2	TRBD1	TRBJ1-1	CASSNRQGSSEAFF